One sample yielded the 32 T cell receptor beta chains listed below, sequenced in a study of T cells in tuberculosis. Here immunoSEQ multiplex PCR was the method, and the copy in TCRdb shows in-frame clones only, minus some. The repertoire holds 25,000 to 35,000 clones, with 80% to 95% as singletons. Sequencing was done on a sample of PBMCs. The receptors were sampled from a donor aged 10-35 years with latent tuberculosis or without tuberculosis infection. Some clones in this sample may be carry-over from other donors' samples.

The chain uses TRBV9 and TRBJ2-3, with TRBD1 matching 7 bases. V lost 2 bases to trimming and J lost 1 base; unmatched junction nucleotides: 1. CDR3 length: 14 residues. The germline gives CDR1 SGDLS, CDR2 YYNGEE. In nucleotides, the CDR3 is TGTGCCAGCAGCGTGGGGACAGGCACAGATACGCAGTATTTT. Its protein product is CASSVGTGTDTQYF.

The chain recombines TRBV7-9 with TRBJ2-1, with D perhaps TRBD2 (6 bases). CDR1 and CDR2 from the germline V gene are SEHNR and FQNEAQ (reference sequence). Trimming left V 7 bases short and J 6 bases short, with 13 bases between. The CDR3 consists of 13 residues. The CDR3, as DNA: TGTGCCAGCACTCCACTAGCCACCAATGAGCAGTTCTTC. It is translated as CASTPLATNEQFF.

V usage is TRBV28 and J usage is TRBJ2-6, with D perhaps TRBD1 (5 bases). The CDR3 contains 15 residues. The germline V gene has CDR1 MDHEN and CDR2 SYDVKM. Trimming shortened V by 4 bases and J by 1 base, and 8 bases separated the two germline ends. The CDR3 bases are TGTGCCAGCAGTTCAACAGGTTCTGGGGCCAACGTCCTGACTTTC. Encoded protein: CASSSTGSGANVLTF.

CDR3 nucleotides: TGTGCCAGCATACCGACAGGGGGCACAGATACGCAGTATTTT. This translates into CASIPTGGTDTQYF. This chain connects TRBV5-5 to TRBJ2-3; TRBD1 agrees at 8 bases. This CDR3 has 14 amino acids. In germline, CDR1 is SGHKS, CDR2 YYEKEE (reference sequence). The V segment lost 6 bases and the J segment 1 base; nucleotides outside the gene matches: 4.

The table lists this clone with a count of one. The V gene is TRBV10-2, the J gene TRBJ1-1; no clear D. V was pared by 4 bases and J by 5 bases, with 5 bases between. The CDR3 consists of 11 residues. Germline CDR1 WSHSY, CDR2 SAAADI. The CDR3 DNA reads TGCGCCAGCAGTGGGAGGACTGAAGCTTTCTTT. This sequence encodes CASSGRTEAFF.

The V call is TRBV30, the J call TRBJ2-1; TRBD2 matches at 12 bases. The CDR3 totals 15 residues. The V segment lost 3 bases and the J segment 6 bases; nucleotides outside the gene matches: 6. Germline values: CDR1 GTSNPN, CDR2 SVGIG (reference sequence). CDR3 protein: CAWRLAGGPSNEQFF. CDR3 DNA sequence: TGTGCCTGGAGGCTAGCGGGAGGGCCGAGCAATGAGCAGTTCTTC.

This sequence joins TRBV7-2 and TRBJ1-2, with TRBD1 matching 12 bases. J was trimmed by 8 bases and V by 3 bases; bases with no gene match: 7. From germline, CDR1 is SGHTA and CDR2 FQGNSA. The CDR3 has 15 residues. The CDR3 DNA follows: TGTGCCAGCAGCTTCAAGGGACAGGGGGCGCAGGGCTACACCTTC. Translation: CASSFKGQGAQGYTF.

CDR3 loop: CAWSVGGGNTIYF. The CDR3 DNA sequence: TGTGCCTGGAGTGTAGGGGGAGGAAACACCATATATTTT. V and J are TRBV30 and TRBJ1-3, with a tentative D call TRBD1 (6 bases). The CDR3 has 13 residues. Trimming removed 0 bases at V and 4 bases at J, with 7 bases between. Germline V lookup: CDR1 GTSNPN, CDR2 SVGIG (reference sequence).

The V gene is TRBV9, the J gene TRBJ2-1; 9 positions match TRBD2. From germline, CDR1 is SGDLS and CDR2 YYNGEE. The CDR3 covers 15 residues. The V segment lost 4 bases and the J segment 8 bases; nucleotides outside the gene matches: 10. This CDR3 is CASSPSSGGPYEQFF. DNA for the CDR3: TGTGCCAGCAGCCCGAGCAGCGGGGGGCCCTATGAGCAGTTCTTC. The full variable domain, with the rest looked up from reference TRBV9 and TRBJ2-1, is DSGVTQTPKHLITATGQRVTLRCSPRSGDLSVYWYQQSLDQGLQFLIQYYNGEERAKGNILERFSAQQFPDLHSELNLSSLELGDSALYFCASSPSSGGPYEQFFGPGTRLTVL.

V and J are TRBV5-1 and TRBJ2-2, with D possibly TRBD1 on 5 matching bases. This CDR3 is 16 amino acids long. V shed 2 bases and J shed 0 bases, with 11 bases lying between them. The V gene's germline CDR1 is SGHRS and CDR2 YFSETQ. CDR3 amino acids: CASSFLQDTNTGELFF. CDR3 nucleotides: TGCGCCAGCAGCTTTCTACAGGATACGAACACCGGGGAGCTGTTTTTT.

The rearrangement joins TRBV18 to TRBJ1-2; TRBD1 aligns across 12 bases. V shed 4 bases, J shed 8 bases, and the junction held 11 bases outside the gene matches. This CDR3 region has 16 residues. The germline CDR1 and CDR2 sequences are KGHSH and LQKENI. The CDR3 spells CASSQVAGQGAPGYTF. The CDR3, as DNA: TGTGCCAGCTCACAAGTCGCGGGACAGGGGGCACCGGGCTACACCTTC.

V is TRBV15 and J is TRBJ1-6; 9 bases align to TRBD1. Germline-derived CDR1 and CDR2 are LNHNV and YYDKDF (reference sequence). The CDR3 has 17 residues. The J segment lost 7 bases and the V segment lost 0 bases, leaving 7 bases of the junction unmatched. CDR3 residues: CATSREGVGQGNSPLHF. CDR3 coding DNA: TGTGCCACCAGCAGAGAGGGAGTAGGACAGGGGAATTCACCCCTCCACTTT. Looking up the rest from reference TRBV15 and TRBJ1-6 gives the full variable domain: DAMVIQNPRYQVTQFGKPVTLSCSQTLNHNVMYWYQQKSSQAPKLLFHYYDKDFNNEADTPDNFQSRRPNTSFCFLDIRSPGLGDTAMYLCATSREGVGQGNSPLHFGNGTRLTVT.

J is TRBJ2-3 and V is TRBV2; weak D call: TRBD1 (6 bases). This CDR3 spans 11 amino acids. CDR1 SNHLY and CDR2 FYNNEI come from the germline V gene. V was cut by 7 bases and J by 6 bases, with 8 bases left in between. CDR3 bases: TGTGCCAGCAATCAGGGGGATACGCAGTATTTT. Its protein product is CASNQGDTQYF.

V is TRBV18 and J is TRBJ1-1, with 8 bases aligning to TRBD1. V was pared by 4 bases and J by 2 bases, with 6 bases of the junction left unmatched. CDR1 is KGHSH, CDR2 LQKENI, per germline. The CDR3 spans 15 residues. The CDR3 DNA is TGTGCCAGCTCACTGGGGACAGGATTAAACACTGAAGCTTTCTTT. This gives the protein CASSLGTGLNTEAFF.

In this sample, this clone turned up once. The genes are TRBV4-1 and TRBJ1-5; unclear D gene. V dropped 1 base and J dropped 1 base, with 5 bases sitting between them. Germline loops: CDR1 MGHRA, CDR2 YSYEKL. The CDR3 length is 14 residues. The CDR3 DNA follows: TGCGCCAGCAGCCAAGCCACAAGCAATCAGCCCCAGCATTTT. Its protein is CASSQATSNQPQHF.

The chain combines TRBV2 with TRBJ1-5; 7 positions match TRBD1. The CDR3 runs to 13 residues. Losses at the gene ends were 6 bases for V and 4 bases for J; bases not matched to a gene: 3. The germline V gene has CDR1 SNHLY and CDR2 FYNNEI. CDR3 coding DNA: TGTGCCAGCAGCCCGACAGGGAATCAGCCCCAGCATTTT. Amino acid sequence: CASSPTGNQPQHF.

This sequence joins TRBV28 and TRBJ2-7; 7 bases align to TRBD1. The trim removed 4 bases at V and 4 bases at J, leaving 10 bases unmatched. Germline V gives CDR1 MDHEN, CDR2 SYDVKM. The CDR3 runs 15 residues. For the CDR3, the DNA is TGTGCCAGCAGTTCGGCCGGGACAGATTCGTACGAGCAGTACTTC. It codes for CASSSAGTDSYEQYF.

In DNA form, the CDR3 reads TGTGCCAGCAGCCCAGTCACAGATACGCAGTATTTT. It is translated as CASSPVTDTQYF. The J gene is TRBJ2-3, the V gene TRBV7-9; D gene ambiguous. V was trimmed by 5 bases and J by 2 bases, leaving 5 bases between them. The CDR3 is 12 residues long. Germline CDR1 and CDR2: SEHNR and FQNEAQ (reference sequence).

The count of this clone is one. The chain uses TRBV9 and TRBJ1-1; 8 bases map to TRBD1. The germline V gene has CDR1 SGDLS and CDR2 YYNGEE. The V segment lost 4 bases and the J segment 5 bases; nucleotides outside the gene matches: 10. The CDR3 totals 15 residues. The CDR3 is CASSKSDRVDTEAFF. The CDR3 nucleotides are TGTGCCAGCAGCAAGTCGGACAGGGTCGATACTGAAGCTTTCTTT.

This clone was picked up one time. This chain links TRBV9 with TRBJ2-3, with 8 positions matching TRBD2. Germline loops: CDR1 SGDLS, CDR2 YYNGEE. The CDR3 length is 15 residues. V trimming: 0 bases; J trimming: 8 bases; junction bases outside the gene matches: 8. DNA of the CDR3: TGTGCCAGCAGCGTAGATGGCGGGGGGTCCGGTACGCAGTATTTT. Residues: CASSVDGGGSGTQYF.

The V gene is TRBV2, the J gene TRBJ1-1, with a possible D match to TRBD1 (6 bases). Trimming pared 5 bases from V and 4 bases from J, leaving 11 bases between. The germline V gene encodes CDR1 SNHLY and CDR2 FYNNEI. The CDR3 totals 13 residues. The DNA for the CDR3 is TGTGCCAGCAGTACAGGGAAGGCCACTGAAGCTTTCTTT. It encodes CASSTGKATEAFF.

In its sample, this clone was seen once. DNA for the CDR3: TGTGCCACCAGCAGAGAGCGGGACCCAGCCTACGAGCAGTACTTC. Translated: CATSRERDPAYEQYF. V gene TRBV15 combines with J gene TRBJ2-7, with a possible D match to TRBD2 (6 bases). The V and J ends lost 0 bases and 2 bases respectively, with 11 bases between them. Germline CDR1 is LNHNV and CDR2 is YYDKDF (reference sequence). This CDR3 is 15 amino acids long.

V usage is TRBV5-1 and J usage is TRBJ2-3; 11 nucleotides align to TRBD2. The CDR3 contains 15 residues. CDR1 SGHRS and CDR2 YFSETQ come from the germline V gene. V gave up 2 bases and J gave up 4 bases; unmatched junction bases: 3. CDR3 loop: CASSLTSGRPDTQYF. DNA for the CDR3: TGCGCCAGCAGCTTAACTAGCGGGAGACCAGATACGCAGTATTTT.

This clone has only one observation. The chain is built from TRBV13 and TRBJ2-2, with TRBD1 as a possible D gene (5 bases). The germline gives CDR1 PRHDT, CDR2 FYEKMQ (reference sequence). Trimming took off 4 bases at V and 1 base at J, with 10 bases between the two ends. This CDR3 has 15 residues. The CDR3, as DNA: TGTGCCAGCAGCTCCTCAGGGCTGAACACCGGGGAGCTGTTTTTT. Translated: CASSSSGLNTGELFF. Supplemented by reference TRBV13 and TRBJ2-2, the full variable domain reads AAGVIQSPRHLIKEKRETATLKCYPIPRHDTVYWYQQGPGQDPQFLISFYEKMQSDKGSIPDRFSAQQFSDYHSELNMSSLELGDSALYFCASSSSGLNTGELFFGEGSRLTVL.

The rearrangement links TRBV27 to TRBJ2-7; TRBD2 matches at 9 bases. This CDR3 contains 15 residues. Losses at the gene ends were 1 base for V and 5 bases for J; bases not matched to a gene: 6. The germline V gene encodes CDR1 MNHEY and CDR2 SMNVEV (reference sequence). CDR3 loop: CASSLFLGTSNEQYF. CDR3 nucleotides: TGTGCCAGCAGTTTATTCCTAGGGACTAGCAACGAGCAGTACTTC.

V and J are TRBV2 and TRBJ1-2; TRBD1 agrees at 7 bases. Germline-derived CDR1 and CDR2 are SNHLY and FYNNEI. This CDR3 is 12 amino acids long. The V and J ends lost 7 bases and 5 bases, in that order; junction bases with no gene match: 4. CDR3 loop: CASTETGYGYTF. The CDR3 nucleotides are TGTGCCAGCACCGAGACAGGGTATGGCTACACCTTC.

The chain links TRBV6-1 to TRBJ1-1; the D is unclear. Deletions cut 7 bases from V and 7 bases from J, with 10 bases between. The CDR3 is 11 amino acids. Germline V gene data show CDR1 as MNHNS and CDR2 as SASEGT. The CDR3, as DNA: TGTGCCAGCAAATGGGCGAGTGAAGCTTTCTTT. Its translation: CASKWASEAFF.

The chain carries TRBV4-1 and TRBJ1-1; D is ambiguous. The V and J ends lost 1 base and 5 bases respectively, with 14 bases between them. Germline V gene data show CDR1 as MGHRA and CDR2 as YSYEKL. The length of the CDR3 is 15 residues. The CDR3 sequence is CASSQAPGSATEAFF. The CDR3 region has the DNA TGCGCCAGCAGCCAAGCGCCCGGGAGCGCGACTGAAGCTTTCTTT.

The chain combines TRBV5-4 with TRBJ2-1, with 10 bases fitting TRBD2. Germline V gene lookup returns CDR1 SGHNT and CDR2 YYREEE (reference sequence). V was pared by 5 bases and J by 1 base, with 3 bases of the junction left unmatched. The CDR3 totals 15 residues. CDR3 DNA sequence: TGTGCCAGCAGTACTAGCGGGACTTCCTACAATGAGCAGTTCTTC. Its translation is CASSTSGTSYNEQFF.

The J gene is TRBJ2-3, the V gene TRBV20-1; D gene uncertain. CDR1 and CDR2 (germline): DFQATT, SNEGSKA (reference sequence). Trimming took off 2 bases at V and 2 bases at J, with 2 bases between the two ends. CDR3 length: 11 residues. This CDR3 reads CSARLTDTQYF. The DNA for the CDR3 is TGCAGTGCTAGACTCACAGATACGCAGTATTTT.

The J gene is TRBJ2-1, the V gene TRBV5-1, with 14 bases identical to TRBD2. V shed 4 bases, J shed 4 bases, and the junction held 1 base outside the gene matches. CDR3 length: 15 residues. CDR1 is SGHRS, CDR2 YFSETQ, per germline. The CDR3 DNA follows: TGCGCCAGCAGCGGGACTAGCGGGGGATACAATGAGCAGTTCTTC. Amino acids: CASSGTSGGYNEQFF.

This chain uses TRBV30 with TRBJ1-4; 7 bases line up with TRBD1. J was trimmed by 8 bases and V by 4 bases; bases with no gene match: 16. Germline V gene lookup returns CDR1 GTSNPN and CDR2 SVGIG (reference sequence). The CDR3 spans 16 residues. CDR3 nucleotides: TGTGCCTGGACTGACGGCCTCCGACAGGGCGGCGAAAAACTGTTTTTT. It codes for CAWTDGLRQGGEKLFF.